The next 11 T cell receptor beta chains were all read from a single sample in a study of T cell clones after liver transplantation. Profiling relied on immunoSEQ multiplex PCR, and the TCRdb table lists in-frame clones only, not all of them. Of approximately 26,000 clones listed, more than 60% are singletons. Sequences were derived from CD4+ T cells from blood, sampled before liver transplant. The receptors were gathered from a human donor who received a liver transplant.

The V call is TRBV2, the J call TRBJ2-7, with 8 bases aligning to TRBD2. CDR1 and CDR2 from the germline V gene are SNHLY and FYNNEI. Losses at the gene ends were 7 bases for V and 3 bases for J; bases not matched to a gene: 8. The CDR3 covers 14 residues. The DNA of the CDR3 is TGTGCCAGCACTCTGGCGGGGGGCTTCTACGAGCAGTACTTC. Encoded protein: CASTLAGGFYEQYF.

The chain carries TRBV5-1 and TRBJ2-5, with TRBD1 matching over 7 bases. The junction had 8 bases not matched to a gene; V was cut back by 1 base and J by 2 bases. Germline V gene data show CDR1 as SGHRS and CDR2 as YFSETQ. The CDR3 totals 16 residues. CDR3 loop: CASSLTTGVGQETQYF. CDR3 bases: TGCGCCAGCAGCTTGACAACAGGGGTCGGACAAGAGACCCAGTACTTC.

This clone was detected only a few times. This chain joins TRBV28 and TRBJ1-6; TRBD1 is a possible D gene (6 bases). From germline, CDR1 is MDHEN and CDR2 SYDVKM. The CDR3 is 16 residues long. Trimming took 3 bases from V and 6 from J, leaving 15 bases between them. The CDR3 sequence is CASSLGGQGSNSPLHF. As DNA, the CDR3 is TGTGCCAGCAGTTTGGGTGGGCAGGGGAGTAATTCACCCCTCCACTTT.

CDR3 nucleotides: TGTGCCAGCTCACCACGGGGGTTGGGCATGAACACTGAAGCTTTCTTT. Residues: CASSPRGLGMNTEAFF. V usage is TRBV18 and J usage is TRBJ1-1; D perhaps matches TRBD1 (5 bases). Per germline, CDR1 KGHSH and CDR2 LQKENI. V was shortened by 1 base and J by 0 bases, with 12 bases between the two germline ends. The length of the CDR3 is 16 residues.

DNA for the CDR3: TGTGCCAGCAGTGTTTATCCAGGGAGTGGGGAGACCCAGTACTTC. Translated, it gives CASSVYPGSGETQYF. The chain carries TRBV6-1 and TRBJ2-5; D is perhaps TRBD1 or TRBD2 (5 bases each). The CDR3 has 15 amino acids. V was trimmed by 4 bases and J by 5 bases, leaving 17 bases between them. Germline V lookup: CDR1 MNHNS, CDR2 SASEGT.

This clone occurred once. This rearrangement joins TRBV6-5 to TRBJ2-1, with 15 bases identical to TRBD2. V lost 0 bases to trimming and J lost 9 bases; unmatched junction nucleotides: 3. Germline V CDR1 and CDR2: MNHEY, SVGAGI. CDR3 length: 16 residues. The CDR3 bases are TGTGCCAGCAGTTACTCGGGACTAGCGGGAGGAGGTGAGCAGTTCTTC. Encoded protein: CASSYSGLAGGGEQFF.

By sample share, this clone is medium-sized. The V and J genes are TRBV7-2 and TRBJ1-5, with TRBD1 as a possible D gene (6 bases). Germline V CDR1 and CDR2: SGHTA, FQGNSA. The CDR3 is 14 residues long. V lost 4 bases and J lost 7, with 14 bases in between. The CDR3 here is CASSSQGGGQPQHF. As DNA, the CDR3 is TGTGCCAGCAGCTCACAGGGAGGGGGGCAGCCCCAGCATTTT.

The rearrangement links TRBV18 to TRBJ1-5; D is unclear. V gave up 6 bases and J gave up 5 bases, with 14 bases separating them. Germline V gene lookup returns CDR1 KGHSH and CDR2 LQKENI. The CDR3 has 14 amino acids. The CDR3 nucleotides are TGTGCCAGCTCCTACCTTTCGGGAGATCAGCCCCAGCATTTT. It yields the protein CASSYLSGDQPQHF.

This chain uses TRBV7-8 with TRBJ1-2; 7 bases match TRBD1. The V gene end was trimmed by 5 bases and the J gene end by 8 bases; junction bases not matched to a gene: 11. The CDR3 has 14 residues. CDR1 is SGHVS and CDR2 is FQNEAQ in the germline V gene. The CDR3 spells CASSHDRALGGYTF. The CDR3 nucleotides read TGTGCCAGCAGCCACGACAGGGCGCTAGGCGGCTACACCTTC. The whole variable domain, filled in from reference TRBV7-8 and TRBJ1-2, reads GAGVSQSPRYKVAKRGQDVALRCDPISGHVSLFWYQQALGQGPEFLTYFQNEAQLDKSGLPSDRFFAERPEGSVSTLKIQRTQQEDSAVYLCASSHDRALGGYTFGSGTRLTVV.

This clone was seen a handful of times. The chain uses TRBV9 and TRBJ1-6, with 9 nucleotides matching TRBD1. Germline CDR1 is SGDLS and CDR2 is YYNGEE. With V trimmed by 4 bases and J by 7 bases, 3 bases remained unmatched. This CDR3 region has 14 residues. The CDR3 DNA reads TGTGCCAGCAGCCCCGGACAGGGGAATTCACCCCTCCACTTT. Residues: CASSPGQGNSPLHF.

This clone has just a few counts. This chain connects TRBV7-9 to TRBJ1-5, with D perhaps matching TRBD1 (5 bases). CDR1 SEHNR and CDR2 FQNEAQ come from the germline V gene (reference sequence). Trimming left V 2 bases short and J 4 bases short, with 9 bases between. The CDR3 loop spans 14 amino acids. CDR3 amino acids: CASSLLQVNQPQHF. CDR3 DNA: TGTGCCAGCAGCTTATTACAGGTTAATCAGCCCCAGCATTTT.